A single T cell receptor beta chain is shown here with its context. The CDR3 has 12 residues. CDR1 is LNHDA, CDR2 SQIVND, per germline (reference sequence). Trimming cost V 5 bases and J 8 bases, with 12 bases left between them. The data stem from a study of blood T cell repertoires in COVID-19. About the study: Sites across the United States, Italy and Spain contributed samples from acute and convalescent COVID-19.

As originally analysed: From reference gene primer amplification, estimates of nucleated cell counts were derived. Generated by immunoSEQ multiplex PCR, the TCRdb table keeps only in-frame clones and is missing some. V and J calls and clone size follow that table, whereas D and trimming were derived from the DNA. The table shows 370,000 or so clones, with approximately 87% occurring only once. Participants were placed into cohorts based on the clinical history they reported. Recovered status applied to Cohort 3 donors who had two consecutive negative PCRs. It also applied to those with clearance or with symptom resolution.

Sequenced input: PBMCs or T cells enriched from blood (not recorded which). V usage is TRBV19 and J usage is TRBJ1-2; D gene ambiguous. The receptor was derived from a young man who had recovered from COVID-19. The CDR3 here is CASSLQTGGYTF. DNA for the CDR3: TGTGCCAGTAGTCTACAGACCGGCGGCTACACCTTC.